This T cell receptor (beta chain) was captured by sequencing in a study of CD8+ T cells in alopecia areata. Notes on the study in general: Tofacitinib yielded significantly lower scalp clonality and fewer expanded CD8+ clones among the top 100. In blood and scalp, many expanded lesional clones persisted during tofacitinib.

To note about this clone: The antigen remains undetermined.

cDNA prepared by RNA extraction and subsequent reverse transcription served as the template for sequencing. The assay was immunoSEQ multiplex PCR, and TCRdb's table has in-frame clones only and misses some. The sample includes about 180,000 clones, less than 70% of them seen just once. The treatment denotes: oral pan-JAK inhibitor, 5-10 mg twice daily. Lesional scalp punch biopsies and peripheral blood came from alopecia areata patients. V dropped 4 bases and J dropped 0; count of bases not matched to a gene: 8. The CDR3 is 17 residues long. Germline V lookup: CDR1 LNHDA, CDR2 SQIVND (reference sequence).

This chain connects TRBV19 to TRBJ1-5; 8 bases are a match to TRBD1. Source: CD8+ T cells sorted from blood, taken at week 24, from a patient treated with tofacitinib. This sequence was found in a human donor with alopecia areata. CDR3 nucleotide sequence: TGTGCCAGTAGTACGAGACAGGGGCTTTATAGCAATCAGCCCCAGCATTTT. It specifies CASSTRQGLYSNQPQHF.